Listed below are T cell receptor beta chains from one sample, sequenced in a study of cytomegalovirus exposure and HLA in healthy donors. The protocol was immunoSEQ multiplex PCR, while the TCRdb copy is restricted to in-frame clones and leaves out a portion. The profile shows around 130,000 clones, approximately 81% of them singletons. Sample: PBMCs. The receptors come from a woman aged 25-40 years in good health and CMV-seronegative. Each CDR3 is given with its conserved first and last residue. Each record gives: clone size, J gene, V gene, D gene, CDR3 DNA, CDR3 protein. A D gene is named only where the DNA matches it firmly. Expanded clones are given a class, and other clones once, few, many or no size at all.

- | TRBJ1-5 | TRBV19 | - | TGTGCCAGTAGTATCCGACGGGGGGATCAGCCCCAGCATTTT | CASSIRRGDQPQHF
- | TRBJ1-6 | TRBV7-9 | TRBD1 | TGTGCCAGCAGCTTAGGGACAGGGGGTAAATCACCCCTCCACTTT | CASSLGTGGKSPLHF
- | TRBJ2-2 | TRBV5-6 | - | TGTGCCAGCAGCTTGGCCGTCCCCGGGGAGCTGTTTTTT | CASSLAVPGELFF
once | TRBJ1-2 | TRBV5-1 | TRBD1 | TGCGCCAGCAGCTTGGACCCGGGACAGCACGGAGGCTACACCTTC | CASSLDPGQHGGYTF
- | TRBJ2-3 | TRBV7-2 | TRBD2 | TGTGCCAGCAGCTTAAGCGGGAGCACTAGCACAGATACGCAGTATTTT | CASSLSGSTSTDTQYF
- | TRBJ2-1 | TRBV11-3 | TRBD1 | TGTGCCAGCAGCCCGGGACAGGACTACAATGAGCAGTTCTTC | CASSPGQDYNEQFF
- | TRBJ1-1 | TRBV7-9 | TRBD1 | TGTGCCAGCAGCTTATGGTCAGGGGGCACTGAAGCTTTCTTT | CASSLWSGGTEAFF
few | TRBJ2-3 | TRBV11-2 | TRBD1 | TGTGCCAGCAGCTTAGGTCAGGGGGCAAACACAGATACGCAGTATTTT | CASSLGQGANTDTQYF
- | TRBJ2-7 | TRBV5-4 | - | TGTGCCAGCAGCCGCAACGGAGGGGGCCCCCGGGGCGAGCAGTACTTC | CASSRNGGGPRGEQYF
- | TRBJ1-5 | TRBV19 | - | TGTGCCATTTCACAGGGCGTTTCCTATCAGCCCCAGCATTTT | CAISQGVSYQPQHF
- | TRBJ2-3 | TRBV5-1 | TRBD2 | TGCGCCAGCAGCTTCCGACCTAGCGGGGGGGCGTCAGATACGCAGTATTTT | CASSFRPSGGASDTQYF
- | TRBJ1-2 | TRBV2 | - | TGTGCTACCGAGGGCACTAACGCCTTC | CATEGTNAF
- | TRBJ2-3 | TRBV7-9 | TRBD1 | TGTGCCAGCAGCCCGACTGGACAGGGCAAGGCAGATACGCAGTATTTT | CASSPTGQGKADTQYF
- | TRBJ1-2 | TRBV4-3 | - | TGCGCCAGCAGCCTAACAGGGACCTATGGCTACACCTTC | CASSLTGTYGYTF
- | TRBJ2-7 | TRBV7-8 | - | TGTGCCAGCTCACTTGGAGATTCGTGGGAGCAGTACTTC | CASSLGDSWEQYF
- | TRBJ1-2 | TRBV10-3 | - | TGTGCCATCAGTGATCGACAGTTTAACTATGGCTACACCTTC | CAISDRQFNYGYTF
- | TRBJ2-2 | TRBV9 | - | TGTGCCAGCAGAGGAAGAGGCAGGCCCGGGTCCGAGGGCACCGGGGAGCTGTTTTTT | CASRGRGRPGSEGTGELFF
once | TRBJ1-4 | TRBV7-7 | TRBD1 | TGTGCTAGCAGCAAAGGGACAGGGGGAAATGAAAAACTGTTTTTT | CASSKGTGGNEKLFF
- | TRBJ1-4 | TRBV9 | - | TGTGCCAGCAGCGTAAGAGACAGATCTAATGAAAAACTGTTTTTT | CASSVRDRSNEKLFF
once | TRBJ2-2 | TRBV10-3 | - | TGTGCCATCAGTGAGCCCCGGCCCGGGACTGTGAACACCGGGGAGCTGTTTTTT | CAISEPRPGTVNTGELFF
- | TRBJ2-3 | TRBV11-3 | TRBD1 | TGTGCCAGCAGCTTAGGGGACAGGGGAGCGAGCACAGATACGCAGTATTTT | CASSLGDRGASTDTQYF
- | TRBJ1-1 | TRBV18 | TRBD1 | TGTGCCAGCTCCGCAACAGGGGTCGGGACTGAAGCTTTCTTT | CASSATGVGTEAFF
once | TRBJ1-6 | TRBV6-5 | TRBD1 | TGTGCCAGCAGTCGGGACAGTTATAATTCACCCCTCCACTTT | CASSRDSYNSPLHF
- | TRBJ1-2 | TRBV6-5 | - | TGTGCCAGCAAAGCAGGCAGGATCTATGGCTACACCTTC | CASKAGRIYGYTF
- | TRBJ1-1 | TRBV19 | - | TGTGCCAGTAGTTCAGGGCTAAATGGGTGGGCTTTCTTT | CASSSGLNGWAFF
- | TRBJ2-3 | TRBV6-4 | TRBD1 | TGTGCCAGCAGTGACGGGACAGGGGCAGATACGCAGTATTTT | CASSDGTGADTQYF
- | TRBJ2-5 | TRBV11-3 | TRBD1 | TGTGCCAGCAGCTTAGAGGACAGGGCGTGGGAAGAGACCCAGTACTTC | CASSLEDRAWEETQYF
- | TRBJ2-7 | TRBV4-2 | - | TGTGCCAGCAGCCAAGAGGGCAGGGGCCCCTACGAGCAGTACTTC | CASSQEGRGPYEQYF
- | TRBJ2-6 | TRBV9 | - | TGTGCCAGCAGCGTGGACAGCTCTGGGGCCAACGTCCTGACTTTC | CASSVDSSGANVLTF
- | TRBJ1-2 | TRBV5-4 | TRBD1 | TGCGCCAGCAGCCAAGGTCCGGGACAGAGTTATGGCTACACCTTC | CASSQGPGQSYGYTF
- | TRBJ1-1 | TRBV18 | TRBD1 | TGTGCCAGCTCACCAGGGGGACAGGGGCTTACTGAAGCTTTCTTT | CASSPGGQGLTEAFF
- | TRBJ2-7 | TRBV7-2 | - | TGTGCCAGCAGCCGGGACAACTACGAGCAGTACTTC | CASSRDNYEQYF
- | TRBJ2-7 | TRBV6-6 | TRBD1 | TGTGCCAGCAGCCTGGGGACAGGGGGCGCCTACGAGCAGTACTTC | CASSLGTGGAYEQYF
- | TRBJ2-2 | TRBV5-1 | - | TGCGCCAGCAGCTTTCAGGGGGGTCCATCCACCGGGGAGCTGTTTTTT | CASSFQGGPSTGELFF
- | TRBJ2-7 | TRBV30 | TRBD1 | TGTGCCTGGAGTGTCTCGGGACAGGAGTACTTC | CAWSVSGQEYF
- | TRBJ2-1 | TRBV29-1 | TRBD2 | TGCAGTTCTGGCGGGGGAGCCTACAATGAGCAGTTCTTC | CSSGGGAYNEQFF
- | TRBJ1-5 | TRBV27 | - | TGTGCCAGCAGTCCCCAGGGGTATAATCAGCCCCAGCATTTT | CASSPQGYNQPQHF
- | TRBJ2-2 | TRBV11-1 | TRBD1 | TGTGCCAGCAGCTCGAGGACAGGGGGCAGCACCGGGGAGCTGTTTTTT | CASSSRTGGSTGELFF
- | TRBJ1-1 | TRBV19 | TRBD1 | TGTGCCAGTAGTATAGATCCCCCCCTGACAGGGGCGGACACTGAAGCTTTCTTT | CASSIDPPLTGADTEAFF
once | TRBJ2-1 | TRBV6-5 | TRBD2 | TGTGCCAGCAGTTATGGGACTAGCGGGGCGGTCAATGAGCAGTTCTTC | CASSYGTSGAVNEQFF
- | TRBJ1-1 | TRBV29-1 | TRBD1 | TGCAGCACTCCCGGGACAGCGAACACTGAAGCTTTCTTT | CSTPGTANTEAFF
- | TRBJ2-3 | TRBV6-5 | TRBD1 | TGTGCCAGCAGTTACTCGACCGGGACAGGGCAAGATACGCAGTATTTT | CASSYSTGTGQDTQYF
- | TRBJ1-4 | TRBV4-1 | - | TGCGCCAGCAGCCCACAAACGCAGGGAACTAATGAAAAACTGTTTTTT | CASSPQTQGTNEKLFF
- | TRBJ2-3 | TRBV7-3 | TRBD2 | TGTGCCAGCAGCTCCCCGACTAGCGGGGGGGCCTGGTCAGATACGCAGTATTTT | CASSSPTSGGAWSDTQYF
- | TRBJ2-5 | TRBV6-1 | - | TGTGCCAGCAGAGTAGACCCCACGGGGACCCAGTACTTC | CASRVDPTGTQYF
- | TRBJ1-4 | TRBV19 | - | TGTGCCAGTAGGGCGGCGGTTATCAATGAAAAACTGTTTTTT | CASRAAVINEKLFF
- | TRBJ1-1 | TRBV5-5 | - | TGTGCCAGCAGCCCCTGGATCGGGACTGAAGCTTTCTTT | CASSPWIGTEAFF
- | TRBJ2-2 | TRBV18 | TRBD1 | TGTGCCAGCTCTAGGGACAGGGTTGGCACCGGGGAGCTGTTTTTT | CASSRDRVGTGELFF